A selection of T cell receptor beta chains follows, all from one sample in a study of blood T cell repertoires in COVID-19. Only in-frame clones appear in the TCRdb table, and some are missing; sequencing was by immunoSEQ multiplex PCR. There are 110,000 to 150,000 clones in the sample; approximately 88% occur only once, and about 1.8% lies in the top ten. Sample: peripheral blood. The receptor set was obtained from a woman aged 50 to 60 with acute or convalescent COVID-19. CDR3s include the opening cysteine and the closing phenylalanine or tryptophan. The D gene is left open where the match is weak. Rows give clone size only sometimes, using once, few, many, or a class for an expanded clone.

d_call	clone_size	v_call	j_call	cdr3_nt	cdr3_aa
TRBD1	-	TRBV11-2	TRBJ2-7	TGTGCCAGCAGCAGCGGGACAGGGATCTACGAGCAGTACTTC	CASSSGTGIYEQYF
-	-	TRBV27	TRBJ1-1	TGTGCCAGCAGTTTATGGTCCGGCACTGAAGCTTTCTTT	CASSLWSGTEAFF
-	-	TRBV11-2	TRBJ2-1	TGTGCCAGCAGCTTAGATAATAAGAGAGGTGAGCAGTTCTTC	CASSLDNKRGEQFF
-	-	TRBV4-1	TRBJ2-3	TGCGCCAGCAGCCAAGTTTGGGCTAGCCCCAGTCAGGATACGCAGTATTTT	CASSQVWASPSQDTQYF
TRBD2	-	TRBV14	TRBJ2-7	TGTGCCAGCAGCCTAGCGGGATCAATTAGCGAGCAGTACTTC	CASSLAGSISEQYF
TRBD1	-	TRBV18	TRBJ2-5	TGTGCCAGCTCACTGGGGACAGGAGGACAAGAGACCCAGTACTTC	CASSLGTGGQETQYF
TRBD1	-	TRBV6-5	TRBJ2-7	TGTGCCAGCACCACCGGGACAGGGACCTACGAGCAGTACTTC	CASTTGTGTYEQYF
-	few	TRBV14	TRBJ2-7	TGTGCCAGCAGCCCCATGGAAGGAGTATACTACGAGCAGTACTTC	CASSPMEGVYYEQYF
TRBD2	-	TRBV7-8	TRBJ2-3	TGTGCCAGCAGCTTCGGACTAGCGGGAGCAGATACGCAGTATTTT	CASSFGLAGADTQYF
TRBD1	once	TRBV6-5	TRBJ1-1	TGTGCCAGCAGTTGGGGACAGGGTGGGATGAACACTGAAGCTTTCTTT	CASSWGQGGMNTEAFF
-	-	TRBV5-1	TRBJ2-5	TGCGCCAGCAGCTTTCAGGGAGGGGGTCAAGAGACCCAGTACTTC	CASSFQGGGQETQYF
-	few	TRBV5-4	TRBJ1-4	TGTGCCAGCAGTCCCGGGAGTAATGAAAAACTGTTTTTT	CASSPGSNEKLFF
-	-	TRBV6-5	TRBJ1-3	TGTGCCAGCAGTTACTCGAGGATAACTGGAAACACCATATATTTT	CASSYSRITGNTIYF
-	-	TRBV7-2	TRBJ2-7	TGTGCCAGCAGCTTAGCTCCGGACTTGGGCTCCTACGAGCAGTACTTC	CASSLAPDLGSYEQYF
-	-	TRBV12-3/TRBV12-4	TRBJ1-1	TGTGCCAGCAGTCATGGACAGAAAGCTTTCTTT	CASSHGQKAFF
-	-	TRBV6-5	TRBJ2-1	TGTGCCAGCACGGGTGGCAGCTCCTACAATGAGCAGTTCTTC	CASTGGSSYNEQFF
-	-	TRBV6-4	TRBJ1-4	TGTGCCAGCAGTGACCCCTACAGGAGTGAAAAACTGTTTTTT	CASSDPYRSEKLFF
-	-	TRBV10-3	TRBJ2-1	TGTGCCATCAGTGTTGGAGGGAGCTCCTACAATGAGCAGTTCTTC	CAISVGGSSYNEQFF
TRBD1	-	TRBV28	TRBJ1-1	TGTGCCAGCAGTTTAGGAGGGACAGGGCCCACTGAAGCTTTCTTT	CASSLGGTGPTEAFF
TRBD1	-	TRBV7-2	TRBJ1-2	TGTGCCAGCAGCTTAGTGCCCGGGACAGGGGAAAACTACACCTTC	CASSLVPGTGENYTF
TRBD1	-	TRBV5-6	TRBJ1-5	TGTGCCAGCAGCTTGGGTGGACAGGGAATGCGTCAGCCCCAGCATTTT	CASSLGGQGMRQPQHF
TRBD1	-	TRBV7-8	TRBJ2-5	TGTGCCAGCAGCTTAGCCGGACAGGGTGTACAAGAGACCCAGTACTTC	CASSLAGQGVQETQYF
-	-	TRBV10-3	TRBJ2-2	TGTGCCATCAGTGGAGGGACACCTAACACCGGGGAGCTGTTTTTT	CAISGGTPNTGELFF
TRBD2	-	TRBV2	TRBJ2-1	TGTGCCAGCAGTGAAGGCGGGAGGGCCTCCAATGAGCAGTTCTTC	CASSEGGRASNEQFF
TRBD1	-	TRBV30	TRBJ2-2	TGTGCCTACCGCTCCGGGACAGGGCTTGGAATCACCGGGGAGCTGTTTTTT	CAYRSGTGLGITGELFF
TRBD1	-	TRBV28	TRBJ1-2	TGTGCCAGCAGTTTATCAGGGGGCGACTACGGCTACACCTTC	CASSLSGGDYGYTF
-	-	TRBV6-4	TRBJ1-2	TGTGCCAGCAGTGACAGGGGAGGCTACACCTTC	CASSDRGGYTF
-	-	TRBV6-5	TRBJ1-6	TGTGCCAGCAGTTACCAAGATAGTTATGATTCACCCCTCCACTTT	CASSYQDSYDSPLHF
TRBD1	-	TRBV5-1	TRBJ1-3	TGCGCCAGCAGCCCGGGACAGGACGGAAACACCATATATTTT	CASSPGQDGNTIYF
TRBD1	once	TRBV5-1	TRBJ2-7	TGCGCCAGCAGCTTTGGACAGGCCCTATACGAGCAGTACTTC	CASSFGQALYEQYF
-	-	TRBV2	TRBJ1-6	TGTGCCAGCAGTGACAGGGCCTATAATTCACCCCTCCACTTT	CASSDRAYNSPLHF
TRBD1	-	TRBV29-1	TRBJ2-5	TGCAGCGTGGGCCCTTCAGGGGACAGAAAAGAGACCCAGTACTTC	CSVGPSGDRKETQYF
TRBD1	-	TRBV29-1	TRBJ1-6	TGCAGCGTTGCGCTGACAGGGACCAATTCACCCCTCCACTTT	CSVALTGTNSPLHF
-	-	TRBV6-1	TRBJ2-3	TGTGCCAGCAGTGCCATTTTGGGAGCGGCGAGCACAGATACGCAGTATTTT	CASSAILGAASTDTQYF
TRBD2	-	TRBV19	TRBJ2-1	TGTGCCAGTAGTAACGCGGGAGTGTACAATGAGCAGTTCTTC	CASSNAGVYNEQFF
-	-	TRBV10-1	TRBJ2-1	TGCGCCAGCAGTGAGAACACCAATGAGCAGTTCTTC	CASSENTNEQFF
TRBD2	-	TRBV10-3	TRBJ2-2	TGTGCCATCAGTGAAAGACTAGCGGGAGGGCCCCTTGCGGGCGGGGAGCTGTTTTTT	CAISERLAGGPLAGGELFF
-	-	TRBV6-1	TRBJ1-2	TGTGCCAGCAGTGAACCCCGGGTGGGTGCCTATGGCTACACCTTC	CASSEPRVGAYGYTF
-	-	TRBV6-5	TRBJ1-1	TGTGCCAGCAGTTACTCAGTGGAGGGAAGGACTGAAGCTTTCTTT	CASSYSVEGRTEAFF
TRBD2	once	TRBV7-3	TRBJ2-3	TGTGCCAGCAGCTTTAGCGGGATAAGCACAGATACGCAGTATTTT	CASSFSGISTDTQYF
TRBD2	-	TRBV2	TRBJ2-1	TGTGCCAGCAGGGCGCTAGCGGGGTTTAATAATGAGCAGTTCTTC	CASRALAGFNNEQFF
TRBD1	-	TRBV28	TRBJ1-2	TGTGCCAGCAGATCCCCGCGGGACAGTCTCTATGGCTACACCTTC	CASRSPRDSLYGYTF
-	-	TRBV7-3	TRBJ2-3	TGTGCCAGCAGCTCTAACAGGGAGGGCCCCCATACGCAGTATTTT	CASSSNREGPHTQYF
TRBD2	once	TRBV3-1/TRBV3-2	TRBJ2-1	TGTGCCAGCAGCGCATCTAGCGGGGGGTCCAATGAGCAGTTCTTC	CASSASSGGSNEQFF
TRBD2	-	TRBV4-1	TRBJ2-7	TGCGCCAGCAGCCAAGCCGGGACTAGCGGCTACGAGCAGTACTTC	CASSQAGTSGYEQYF
TRBD1	-	TRBV5-1	TRBJ2-5	TGCGCCAGCAGCTTCGGGACAGGAGGTGGAGGAGAGACCCAGTACTTC	CASSFGTGGGGETQYF
TRBD2	-	TRBV9	TRBJ2-3	TGTGCCAGCAGCGTAGCAAGCGGGGGGGCGGGAGATACGCAGTATTTT	CASSVASGGAGDTQYF
-	-	TRBV6-2/TRBV6-3	TRBJ2-5	TGTGCCAGCAGTTACTCGAGAAGAGGAGAGACCCAGTACTTC	CASSYSRRGETQYF
-	-	TRBV4-2	TRBJ2-7	TGTGCCAGCAGCCAAGATACCGGGACCTACGAGCAGTACTTC	CASSQDTGTYEQYF
TRBD2	-	TRBV2	TRBJ2-3	TGTGCCAGCAGGGGAGGGACTAGCGGTACAGATACGCAGTATTTT	CASRGGTSGTDTQYF
-	-	TRBV27	TRBJ1-6	TGTGCCAGCAGCTTGAGCTCCTATAATTCACCCCTCCACTTT	CASSLSSYNSPLHF
-	once	TRBV28	TRBJ1-2	TGTGCCAGCAGTGTACCGGCGGCCGGCTACACCTTC	CASSVPAAGYTF
TRBD1	-	TRBV10-3	TRBJ1-1	TGTGCCATCGGGGGGACAGGGCCTGAAGCTTTCTTT	CAIGGTGPEAFF